This TCR beta chain was captured by sequencing in a study of T cells in localized non-small cell lung cancer. Study observations and caveats: Uninvolved adjacent lung had more T cell clonality than any other tissue, topping tumor.

Here immunoSEQ multiplex PCR was the method, and the copy in TCRdb shows in-frame clones only, minus some. Of 14,000 to 15,000 clones in the sample, 85% to 90% were seen once. Of note for this clone: Its antigen is undetermined.

The source was peripheral blood, collected before any cancer treatment. The receptor's source is a woman between 40 and 69 years old with stage I lung adenocarcinoma.

The CDR3 nucleotides are TGTGCCAGCAGCCTCCGGGACAGGGGGCTTGACACTGAAGCTTTCTTT. It codes for CASSLRDRGLDTEAFF. The V call is TRBV21-1, the J call TRBJ1-1; the D call in the table, TRBD1, was not verified against the DNA. TRBV21-1 is tagged as a pseudogene. The CDR3 length is 16 residues.